These T cell receptor beta chains were read from a single sample in a study of shared clonotypes between healthy human individuals. Some clones are missing from TCRdb's copy, which holds only in-frame ones; the method was immunoSEQ multiplex PCR. The sample has 1.5 million to 2.5 million clones; about 95% are singletons. What was sequenced was naive CD8+ T cells sorted from blood. These receptors originate from a man in his late teens or twenties in good health. CDR3s include the opening cysteine and the closing phenylalanine or tryptophan. A D gene is named only where the DNA matches it firmly. For some rows the clone size is stated as once, few or many, or as a class when expanded; others skip it.

.	TRBV7-2	.	TRBJ2-3	TGTGCCAGCAGCTTAGCCGCAGATACGCAGTATTTT	CASSLAADTQYF
.	TRBV30	.	TRBJ1-4	TGTGCCTGGAGGGAGTCGACGAGTGAGGGACTGTTTTTT	CAWRESTSEGLFF
TRBD2	TRBV2	.	TRBJ2-1	TGTGCCAGCAGTGAGCGGGGGGGACTAGTCGATGAGCAGTTCTTC	CASSERGGLVDEQFF
.	TRBV9	once	TRBJ2-7	TGTGCCAGCAGCGTAGTCCCTGGAGGGGGGGACATTTCCTACGAGCAGTACTTC	CASSVVPGGGDISYEQYF
TRBD1	TRBV12-5	.	TRBJ2-1	TGTGCTAGTGGTTTCTGGGACAGGGGTGAATACAATGAGCAGTTCTTC	CASGFWDRGEYNEQFF
TRBD2	TRBV7-8	.	TRBJ2-1	TGTGCCAGCAGCTTAGGGACTAGCGGGGGGTTCTTGAGCAATGAGCAGTTCTTC	CASSLGTSGGFLSNEQFF
.	TRBV10-3	.	TRBJ1-5	TGTGCCATCAGTGAGGAAAACGTCCGGAGCAATCAGCCCCAGCATTTT	CAISEENVRSNQPQHF
.	TRBV11-2	.	TRBJ2-7	TGTGCCAGCAGCTTACAAGGGGACGGCTACGAGCAGTACTTC	CASSLQGDGYEQYF
.	TRBV27	.	TRBJ2-7	TGTGCCAGCAGTTTATCGACCGCATGGGACGGCTACGAGCAGTACTTC	CASSLSTAWDGYEQYF
TRBD1	TRBV5-4	.	TRBJ1-6	TGTGCCAGCAGCACCCCCGGACAGGGACCATTACTCCACTTT	CASSTPGQGPLLHF
.	TRBV5-8	.	TRBJ1-2	TGTGCCAGCAGCCGACCGAGACAGCTTTCATCTCATGGCTACACCTTC	CASSRPRQLSSHGYTF
.	TRBV28	.	TRBJ2-7	TGTGCCAGCAGTTTTTTTACGTCGGAAGCCTACGAGCAGTACTTC	CASSFFTSEAYEQYF
TRBD1	TRBV5-4	once	TRBJ1-3	TGTGCCAGCAGCACGGGACAGGGCTCAGGAAACACCATATATTTT	CASSTGQGSGNTIYF
TRBD1	TRBV6-6	.	TRBJ2-1	TGTGCCAGCAGTAAGTCGCAGGGGGCATATGAGCAGTTCTTC	CASSKSQGAYEQFF
.	TRBV6-6	.	TRBJ2-7	TGTGCCAGCAGTGACGGATACGAGCAGTACTTC	CASSDGYEQYF
TRBD2	TRBV7-6	.	TRBJ2-5	TGTGCCAGCAGCTTGGGACTAGCGGGAGTAGTGAGTGAGACCCAGTACTTC	CASSLGLAGVVSETQYF
.	TRBV27	once	TRBJ2-7	TGTGCCACTCGACCCGACCGGGCTAAGGGGGACGAGCAGTACTTC	CATRPDRAKGDEQYF
.	TRBV1	.	TRBJ2-1	TGCACCAGCAGCCGTTGTGTGGGACTGAGCTCCTACAATGAGCAGTTCTTC	CTSSRCVGLSSYNEQFF
TRBD1	TRBV4-1	.	TRBJ1-1	TGCGCCAGCAGCCAGGGGGGACAGATAATGAACACTGAAGCTTTCTTT	CASSQGGQIMNTEAFF
.	TRBV5-8	.	TRBJ2-7	TGTGCCAGCAGACCCAGGGTGAGCTCCTACGAGCAGTACTTC	CASRPRVSSYEQYF
.	TRBV6-5	.	TRBJ1-1	TGTGCCAGCAGCTACGCGGGCACTGAAGCTTTCTTT	CASSYAGTEAFF
TRBD2	TRBV11-2	.	TRBJ2-1	TGTGCCAGCAGCTACAAGCTAGCGGGAGAAATAAACAATGAGCAGTTCTTC	CASSYKLAGEINNEQFF
TRBD1	TRBV6-6	.	TRBJ1-6	TGTGCCAGCAGTCACGGACAGGGTGATAATTCACCCCTCCACTTT	CASSHGQGDNSPLHF
.	TRBV27	.	TRBJ2-7	TGTGCCAGCAGAACAGGGTACTCCCTCTACGAGCAGTACTTC	CASRTGYSLYEQYF
TRBD1	TRBV6-6	.	TRBJ1-6	TGTGCCAGCACCGCGGACAGGGGTTCACCCCTCCACTTT	CASTADRGSPLHF
TRBD1	TRBV5-6	once	TRBJ2-7	TGTGCCAGCAGCTTGGTCGGGACAGCCTACGAGCAGTACTTC	CASSLVGTAYEQYF
TRBD1	TRBV15	.	TRBJ2-5	TGTGCCACCAGCACCACAGGGGATGAAGAGACCCAGTACTTC	CATSTTGDEETQYF
TRBD2	TRBV5-8	.	TRBJ2-3	TGTGCCAGCAGCTTGGCTAGCGGTACAGATACGCAGTATTTT	CASSLASGTDTQYF
TRBD1	TRBV5-1	once	TRBJ2-2	TGCGCCAGCAGCTTGGCAGGGGGAACCGGGGAGCTGTTTTTT	CASSLAGGTGELFF
.	TRBV5-1	.	TRBJ1-4	TGCGCCAGCAGCCTGGAAGGGGGGCTGAGTGAAAAACTGTTTTTT	CASSLEGGLSEKLFF
TRBD1	TRBV19	.	TRBJ2-7	TGTGCCAGTAGGGGGACAGGGCTCTACGAGCAGTACTTC	CASRGTGLYEQYF
TRBD1	TRBV7-8	.	TRBJ2-5	TGTGCCAGCAGCCCTTGGTGGGGCGACAGGGGCTTCCAAGAGACCCAGTACTTC	CASSPWWGDRGFQETQYF
TRBD1	TRBV30	.	TRBJ1-1	TGTGCCTGGAGGCCCACAGGGGGCGATTGGGAAGGGACTGAAGCTTTCTTT	CAWRPTGGDWEGTEAFF
.	TRBV27	once	TRBJ2-7	TGTGCCAGCAGCGTGGGGGAGAGCTCCTACGAGCAGTACTTC	CASSVGESSYEQYF
TRBD1	TRBV23-1	once	TRBJ1-1	TGCGCCAGCTCCCTTCCGGGACAGTCTAACACTGAAGCTTTCTTT	CASSLPGQSNTEAFF
TRBD2	TRBV11-2	.	TRBJ2-7	TGTGCCAGCAGCCAATTAGCGGGAGGGCCCACCTACGAGCAGTACTTC	CASSQLAGGPTYEQYF
.	TRBV4-3	.	TRBJ1-5	TGCGCCAGCAGCCGCAATTACGGGGGAGGGGCGGGCAGCAATCAGCCCCAGCATTTT	CASSRNYGGGAGSNQPQHF
TRBD2	TRBV19	.	TRBJ2-7	TGTGCCAGTAGTATCGGACTAGCGCACTACGAGCAGTACTTC	CASSIGLAHYEQYF
TRBD1	TRBV28	.	TRBJ2-7	TGTGCCAGCAGTTCCTCGTCCGGGACAGGGACCGAGCAGTACTTC	CASSSSSGTGTEQYF
TRBD1	TRBV7-2	.	TRBJ2-7	TGTGCCAGCAGCTTAGGGGACAGTCTGTACGAGCAGTACTTC	CASSLGDSLYEQYF
.	TRBV6-6	.	TRBJ1-4	TGTGCCAGCAGTTACTCGGCGGACGGAGCCGATGAAAAACTGTTTTTT	CASSYSADGADEKLFF
TRBD1	TRBV7-9	.	TRBJ2-7	TGTGCCAGCAGCCCCCAGGGGGCTTCCTACGAGCAGTACTTC	CASSPQGASYEQYF
TRBD1	TRBV7-9	.	TRBJ1-2	TGTGCCAGCAGCCTTCCACAGGGGATCCTTTATGGCTACACCTTC	CASSLPQGILYGYTF
.	TRBV5-6	.	TRBJ2-7	TGTGCCAGCAGCCCCGTACAGTCCTACGAGCAGTACTTC	CASSPVQSYEQYF
TRBD1	TRBV2	.	TRBJ2-7	TGTGCCAGATCGATCACAGGGGCCTACGAGCAGTACTTC	CARSITGAYEQYF
TRBD1	TRBV10-2	.	TRBJ2-3	TGCGCCAGCAGTGAGGTATTGGACAGGGACACAGATACGCAGTATTTT	CASSEVLDRDTDTQYF
TRBD2	TRBV11-2	.	TRBJ2-1	TGTGCCAGCACCCAGGGAGCTAGCGGGACCAACAATGAGCAGTTCTTC	CASTQGASGTNNEQFF